Shown below are 5 T cell receptor beta chains from a single sample sequenced in a study of response to subunit inactivated influenza vaccine. TCRdb processed the RT-PCR reads anew with MiXCR; each CDR3 protein has one entry. The table shows roughly 520,000 distinct CDR3 sequences, with approximately 24% occurring only once. Source: CD4+ T cells sorted from PBMCs, taken more than 4 days after vaccination. The receptors stem from a man aged 50-60 years who received an inactivated influenza vaccine.

This chain uses TRBV5-1 with TRBJ2-1; 13 positions agree with TRBD2. With 4 bases clipped from V and 2 bases from J, the junction kept 9 bases outside the gene matches. Germline loops: CDR1 SGHRS, CDR2 YFSETQ. The CDR3 loop spans 18 amino acids. The CDR3 sequence is CASSPLTSGGPPYNEQFF. The CDR3 DNA sequence: TGCGCCAGCAGCCCGTTGACTAGCGGGGGGCCCCCCTACAATGAGCAGTTCTTC.

The rearrangement uses TRBV2 and TRBJ2-3; 7 positions agree with TRBD2. The CDR3 spans 15 residues. V lost 3 bases, J lost 2 bases, and 5 bases stayed unmatched. CDR1 SNHLY and CDR2 FYNNEI come from the germline V gene. In DNA, the CDR3 is TGTGCCAGCAGTGAGTCTAGCGGAAACACAGATACGCAGTATTTT. This encodes CASSESSGNTDTQYF.

This clonotype has more than one count but fewer than ten. The chain is built from TRBV4-3 and TRBJ2-5; 9 nucleotides align to TRBD2. Germline CDR1 reads LGHNA; CDR2 reads YSLEER. The CDR3 loop spans 17 amino acids. The junction had 10 bases not matched to a gene; V was cut back by 0 bases and J by 5 bases. In nucleotides, the CDR3 is TGCGCCAGCAGCCAAGATCGAATAGCGGGGGATGATGAGACCCAGTACTTC. Amino acid sequence: CASSQDRIAGDDETQYF.

The rearrangement joins TRBV12-3 or TRBV12-4 to TRBJ2-6; no clear D gene. With 7 bases removed from V and 5 bases from J, the gap between germline ends came to 15 bases. There are 15 residues in the CDR3. The CDR3 spells CASNPGLGRANVLTF. DNA of the CDR3: TGTGCCAGCAATCCGGGCCTTGGAAGGGCCAACGTCCTGACTTTC.

The V call is TRBV20-1, the J call TRBJ2-2, with 11 bases that match TRBD2. V shed 6 bases and J 3 bases; nucleotides not matched to a gene: 6. The V gene's germline CDR1 is DFQATT and CDR2 SNEGSKA (reference sequence). This CDR3 spans 15 amino acids. The CDR3 coding sequence is TGCAGTGCCCCCGGGACTAGCGGTTACACCGGGGAGCTGTTTTTT. Translating it yields CSAPGTSGYTGELFF.